This T cell receptor beta chain derives from a study of T cell repertoires in cytomegalovirus infection. Findings and caveats of the study: Dominating the ex vivo response were HLA-C-restricted CMV-specific TCR beta clonotypes. The cumulative frequency of public TCR beta families distinguished individuals who carried CMV together with the relevant HLA.

The table lists this clonotype with many counts. Its antigen is not known. Germline V gives CDR1 MNHEY, CDR2 SMNVEV (reference sequence). The CDR3 length is 14 residues. V was clipped by 7 bases and J by 5 bases; unmatched bases: 7. A single record per CDR3 protein comes from TCRdb applying MiXCR to the reads. The sample shows around 330,000 distinct CDR3 sequences, 15% to 20% of them seen only once. The clonotype comes from a human donor in good health (CMV status not recorded). Some clones in this sample may be carry-over from other donors' samples. Sample: PBMCs. The chain uses TRBV27 and TRBJ1-5, with 8 bases identical to TRBD1. CDR3 DNA: TGTGCCAGCAACCCAGGGGGCACGGATCAGCCCCAGCATTTT. As protein: CASNPGGTDQPQHF.